The TCR beta chain under discussion was sequenced for a study of graft-versus-host responses after intestinal transplantation. Study overall: Multivisceral, liver-intestinal, or isolated intestinal grafts went to recipients. Every recipient underwent anti-thymocyte globulin induction, then tacrolimus and steroids for approximately three years. The study's findings and limits: GvH clones occurred in recipient marrow; some first appeared in ileum or blood. With peak circulating GvH clone levels came an association with early post-transplant HvG declines.

TCRdb keeps only in-frame clones here, not all; method: immunoSEQ multiplex PCR. The table lists under 150,000 clones, 85% to 95% of them singletons, with more than 2.5% in the top ten. On this clone: Its antigen is as yet unknown.

Trimming at V came to 0 bases and at J to 13 bases, leaving 10 bases not matched to a gene. The germline V gene has CDR1 LNHNV and CDR2 YYDKDF (reference sequence). This CDR3 comprises 16 residues. The sequencing here drew on unstimulated CD8+ T cells sorted from spleen or lymph node cells, taken before intestinal transplant. The source of this sequence is a human donor who received an intestinal transplant. The chain couples TRBV15 to TRBJ2-3, with 13 bases that match TRBD2. CDR3 bases: TGTGCCACCAGCAGAGATCGGACTAGCGGGAGCGGGGAAAAGTATTTT. Protein sequence: CATSRDRTSGSGEKYF.